This TCR beta chain came from a study of CD8+CD57+ T cells in acquired aplastic anemia. Genomic DNA served as template for TCR beta VDJ and CDR3 profiling. MiXCR was run by TCRdb on the reads, yielding one entry per CDR3 protein. The table records 150,000 to 200,000 distinct CDR3 sequences, less than 60% of them present only once. Patients sequenced had flow cytometry evidence of CD8+CD57+ cell expansion. The sample taken for sequencing was sorted CD4+, CD8+, or CD8+CD57+ T cells (not recorded which) from PBMCs. This TCR derives from a human donor with aplastic anemia.

The CDR3 here is CASSPRGRMTYEQYF. For the CDR3, the DNA is TGTGCCAGTAGTCCCCGTGGACGGATGACCTACGAGCAGTACTTC. This rearrangement joins TRBV19 to TRBJ2-7; no reliable D call. The CDR3 covers 15 residues. The V end was cut by 5 bases, the J end by 2 bases, with 16 bases between. Germline V CDR1 and CDR2: LNHDA, SQIVND (reference sequence).